This T cell receptor (beta chain) was sequenced for a study of shared clonotypes between healthy human individuals. General observations from the study: Genetic and exposure-history diversity was limited by the small donor number.

As concerns this clone: Its matching antigen is unknown.

CD45RO-negative CD8 cells positively selected for CCR7 made up the naive population, which excluded terminally differentiated effector memory CD45RA+ cells. Assay used: immunoSEQ multiplex PCR; TCRdb lists only in-frame clones, some missing. The sample has hundreds of thousands of clones, almost 95% seen once. Trimming shortened V by 3 bases and J by 0 bases, and 3 bases separated the two germline ends. Germline CDR1 reads MNHEY; CDR2 reads SMNVEV (reference sequence). The CDR3 covers 13 residues. The TCR was taken from a man aged 25 to 45 in good health. The chain links TRBV27 to TRBJ2-1, with no clear D. The sequenced sample was naive CD8+ T cells sorted from blood. The CDR3 protein is CASSFRSYNEQFF. DNA for the CDR3: TGTGCCAGCAGTTTCCGCTCCTACAATGAGCAGTTCTTC.